The clone carrying this TCR beta chain appeared a few times. Its specificity is not known. V trimming: 0 bases; J trimming: 0 bases; junction bases outside the gene matches: 3. This CDR3 is 17 amino acids long. Germline assignment: CDR1 MNHEY and CDR2 SVGEGT. The data derive from a study of T cells after yellow fever vaccination. One entry per CDR3 protein results from TCRdb running MiXCR on the 5' RACE reads. Of some 340,000 distinct CDR3 sequences detected, roughly 10% appear once; the ten largest clones hold 2.5% to 4%. Whole-study findings and limits: The study found a weaker secondary response that peaked faster, day 5 versus 15.

The sample in question was CD4+ T cells sorted from PBMCs, obtained 45 days after the yellow fever booster vaccination. This chain links TRBV6-2 or TRBV6-3 with TRBJ2-7; the match to TRBD2 covers 12 bases. This clonotype was sampled from a man between 18 and 35 years old who received the YFV17D yellow fever vaccine. Here the CDR3 reads CASSYSRTSGASYEQYV. In DNA, the CDR3 is TGTGCCAGCAGTTACTCGAGGACTAGCGGGGCCTCCTACGAGCAGTACGTC.